The clone carrying this T cell receptor beta chain was detected a few times. The data were obtained in a study of blood T cell repertoires in COVID-19. Study-level information: The study drew acute and convalescent COVID-19 samples from the United States, Italy and Spain.

The V end lost 2 bases, the J end lost 4 bases, and 8 bases lay between the germline ends. CDR1 is MNHEY and CDR2 is SVGAGI in the germline V gene. The CDR3 spans 14 residues. As handled by the study authors: From reference gene primer amplification, estimates of nucleated cell counts were derived. Sequenced by immunoSEQ multiplex PCR; TCRdb stores in-frame clones only, minus some. That table gives V, J and clone size, and the DNA gave D and trimming. The data contain 100,000 to 150,000 clones, about four fifths of them seen just once; the ten biggest clones take up more than 1.2%. Sequencing input: peripheral blood. The TCR originated in a man between 60 and 75 years old with acute or convalescent COVID-19. J is TRBJ2-2 and V is TRBV6-5; D is perhaps TRBD2 (5 bases). The CDR3 coding sequence is TGTGCCAGCAGTTACGGACTGCTCACCGGGGAGCTGTTTTTT. Translating gives CASSYGLLTGELFF.